Each of the 22 T cell receptor beta chains below was sequenced from the same sample in a study of OX40 agonist ivuxolimab in advanced cancers. The protocol was immunoSEQ multiplex PCR, while the TCRdb copy is restricted to in-frame clones and leaves out a portion. The sample holds tens of thousands of clones, 60% to 80% seen once. The sequences come from CD4+ or CD8+ T cells sorted from blood, collected in a trial of the OX40 agonist ivuxolimab. The receptor set was obtained from an adult with an advanced solid tumor such as melanoma, head and neck, liver or kidney cancer.

The chain is built from TRBV28 and TRBJ2-7; 9 nucleotides agree with TRBD1. This CDR3 region has 14 residues. V dropped 7 bases and J dropped 6; count of bases not matched to a gene: 10. Germline CDR1 and CDR2: MDHEN and SYDVKM. The CDR3 loop is CASNVQGAISEQYF. In DNA form, the CDR3 reads TGTGCCAGCAATGTACAGGGGGCAATAAGCGAGCAGTACTTC.

The V gene is TRBV11-2, the J gene TRBJ2-1; 8 positions match TRBD2. The CDR3 totals 17 residues. From germline, CDR1 is SGHAT and CDR2 FQNNGV. Trimming at V came to 5 bases and at J to 4 bases, leaving 13 bases not matched to a gene. The CDR3 protein is CASSPGAGSGAYNEQFF. The CDR3 DNA follows: TGTGCCAGCAGCCCAGGCGCCGGTAGCGGGGCTTACAATGAGCAGTTCTTC.

This clone was seen a single time. Other DNA sequences in this sample translate to the same CDR3. This chain joins TRBV27 and TRBJ2-5; D tentatively fits TRBD1 or TRBD2 (5 bases each). The CDR3 contains 14 residues. CDR1 is MNHEY and CDR2 is SMNVEV in the germline V gene (reference sequence). Trimming took off 3 bases at V and 1 base at J, with 9 bases between the two ends. The CDR3 loop reads CASSLRGGQETQYF. CDR3 nucleotide sequence: TGTGCCAGCAGTTTGAGGGGCGGCCAAGAGACCCAGTACTTC.

This chain links TRBV5-1 with TRBJ2-7; the D is unclear. In germline, CDR1 is SGHRS, CDR2 YFSETQ. The CDR3 has 15 residues. With 4 bases removed from V and 0 bases from J, the gap between germline ends came to 14 bases. This CDR3 reads CASSPLPGVSYEQYF. The CDR3 DNA follows: TGCGCCAGCAGCCCGCTTCCTGGAGTCTCCTACGAGCAGTACTTC.

In this sample, this clone turned up a few times. The CDR3 sequence is CASSYGGGYTF. The CDR3 DNA reads TGTGCCAGCAGTTACGGTGGTGGCTACACCTTC. This chain joins TRBV6-1 and TRBJ1-2; D is ambiguous. This CDR3 contains 11 residues. The germline V gene encodes CDR1 MNHNS and CDR2 SASEGT. Trimming removed 5 bases from V and 7 bases from J, with 8 bases in between.

The chain couples TRBV29-1 to TRBJ1-2; TRBD1 is a possible D gene (5 bases). The CDR3 totals 11 residues. V was shortened by 7 bases and J by 2 bases, with 8 bases between the two germline ends. Germline V CDR1 and CDR2: SQVTM, ANQGSEA. The chain's CDR3 is CSAEGNYGYTF. As DNA, the CDR3 is TGCAGCGCGGAGGGGAACTATGGCTACACCTTC.

The chain recombines TRBV5-1 with TRBJ2-3; 7 nucleotides agree with TRBD2. Germline trimming cut 4 bases from V and 2 bases from J; bases unmatched to any gene: 7. The CDR3 has 15 amino acids. Germline V CDR1 and CDR2: SGHRS, YFSETQ. CDR3 in amino acids: CASSPPSGLTDTQYF. The CDR3 nucleotides are TGCGCCAGCAGCCCACCTAGCGGCCTCACAGATACGCAGTATTTT.

The J gene is TRBJ2-7, the V gene TRBV27; 10 bases agree with TRBD1. CDR1 is MNHEY, CDR2 SMNVEV, per germline (reference sequence). This CDR3 has 15 amino acids. Trimming at V came to 6 bases and at J to 2 bases, leaving 7 bases not matched to a gene. This CDR3 reads CASSTGTGVPYEQYF. Written as DNA, the CDR3 is TGTGCCAGCAGCACCGGGACAGGGGTGCCCTACGAGCAGTACTTC.

This chain uses TRBV7-3 with TRBJ2-1; D possibly corresponds to TRBD1 (6 bases). Germline CDR1 and CDR2: SGHTA and FQGTGA. CDR3 size: 14 residues. V lost 5 bases and J 0 bases, leaving 8 bases between the germline ends. The CDR3 DNA sequence: TGTGCCAGCAGCCAGGACAGCTCCTACAATGAGCAGTTCTTC. This codes for CASSQDSSYNEQFF.

CDR3 coding DNA: TGTGCCAGCAGCTCCACCGTAGCGAAACACTACAATGAGCAGTTCTTC. It translates to CASSSTVAKHYNEQFF. The chain employs TRBV7-9 and TRBJ2-1; TRBD2 might be the D (5 bases). CDR1 and CDR2 (germline): SEHNR, FQNEAQ (reference sequence). The CDR3 is 16 residues long. V dropped 4 bases and J dropped 3 bases, with 16 bases sitting between them.

The V gene is TRBV4-1, the J gene TRBJ2-1, with 13 bases identical to TRBD2. V was clipped by 3 bases and J by 2 bases; unmatched bases: 7. This CDR3 has 18 amino acids. Germline CDR1 is MGHRA and CDR2 is YSYEKL. This CDR3 reads CASSQMGLAGTTYNEQFF. CDR3 DNA sequence: TGCGCCAGCAGCCAGATGGGACTAGCGGGAACAACCTACAATGAGCAGTTCTTC.

The V gene is TRBV11-2, the J gene TRBJ2-1, with 10 bases identical to TRBD2. This CDR3 has 16 amino acids. V shed 5 bases and J 0 bases; nucleotides not matched to a gene: 4. Germline assignment: CDR1 SGHAT and CDR2 FQNNGV. CDR3 nucleotides: TGTGCCAGCAGCATAGCGGGGGGTAGCTCCTACAATGAGCAGTTCTTC. Its protein product is CASSIAGGSSYNEQFF.

The chain combines TRBV18 with TRBJ1-5; D not resolved. The length of the CDR3 is 14 residues. The V end was cut by 3 bases, the J end by 5 bases, with 11 bases between. CDR1 is KGHSH, CDR2 LQKENI, per germline. The CDR3 reads CASSPGGIDQPQHF. Here the CDR3 DNA reads TGTGCCAGCTCACCGGGAGGAATAGATCAGCCCCAGCATTTT.

The chain recombines TRBV7-9 with TRBJ2-3; perhaps D is TRBD1 or TRBD2 (5 bases each). The CDR3 is 15 amino acids. The germline CDR1 and CDR2 sequences are SEHNR and FQNEAQ (reference sequence). V was shortened by 6 bases and J by 2 bases, with 15 bases between the two germline ends. The CDR3 bases are TGTGCCAGCAGGCTCGGGACGGGCCACACAGATACGCAGTATTTT. It codes for CASRLGTGHTDTQYF.

This clone was recorded once. V gene TRBV28 combines with J gene TRBJ2-5; D tentatively fits TRBD1 or TRBD2 (6 bases each). V lost 6 bases and J 5 bases, leaving 25 bases between the germline ends. Germline loops: CDR1 MDHEN, CDR2 SYDVKM. This CDR3 is 17 amino acids long. The CDR3 spells CASSLRLVGGSSETQYF. Here the CDR3 DNA reads TGTGCCAGCAGCCTTAGACTAGTAGGGGGGTCAAGTGAGACCCAGTACTTC.

The genes are TRBV5-4 and TRBJ2-7; 10 bases line up with TRBD2. CDR3 size: 14 residues. Germline V gene sequence: CDR1 SGHNT, CDR2 YYREEE (reference sequence). The V segment lost 3 bases and the J segment 9 bases; nucleotides outside the gene matches: 9. This CDR3 is CASSSLAGAGGQYF. The CDR3 DNA is TGTGCCAGCAGCTCTCTAGCGGGAGCCGGGGGGCAGTACTTC.

The chain combines TRBV7-9 with TRBJ2-1, with 12 bases identical to TRBD2. Germline V gene sequence: CDR1 SEHNR, CDR2 FQNEAQ (reference sequence). Losses at the gene ends were 5 bases for V and 9 bases for J; bases not matched to a gene: 8. The CDR3 runs 15 residues. In nucleotides, the CDR3 is TGTGCCAGCAGCGATAGACTAGCGGGAGTTCCTGAGCAGTTCTTC. Residues: CASSDRLAGVPEQFF.

The CDR3 bases are TGTGCCAGCAGCCAAGACCAGGGGAGCCTTTACGAGCAGTACTTC. Translating gives CASSQDQGSLYEQYF. The chain couples TRBV4-2 to TRBJ2-7, with D possibly TRBD1 on 6 matching bases. Germline V CDR1 and CDR2: LGHNA, YNFKEQ. CDR3 size: 15 residues. The V end lost 0 bases, the J end lost 4 bases, and 13 bases lay between the germline ends.

This sequence joins TRBV20-1 and TRBJ1-1, with TRBD1 as a possible D gene (6 bases). Between the trimmed V and J ends, which lost 5 bases and 9 bases, there was a span of 13 bases. Germline CDR1 DFQATT, CDR2 SNEGSKA (reference sequence). CDR3 length: 11 amino acids. CDR3 region: CSAPDSPQAFF. The CDR3 DNA follows: TGCAGTGCTCCGGACAGCCCACAAGCTTTCTTT.

In this sample, this clone turned up once. V gene TRBV28 combines with J gene TRBJ2-3; TRBD2 might be the D (6 bases). Germline CDR1 and CDR2: MDHEN and SYDVKM. V lost 7 bases and J lost 2, with 16 bases in between. This CDR3 contains 15 residues. This chain's CDR3 is CASTTGTPPTDTQYF. The DNA of the CDR3 is TGTGCCAGCACCACGGGGACTCCCCCCACAGATACGCAGTATTTT.

The V gene is TRBV5-4, the J gene TRBJ2-5, with D hard to call. The CDR3 runs 14 residues. The V gene's germline CDR1 is SGHNT and CDR2 YYREEE (reference sequence). V lost 4 bases, J lost 2 bases, and 12 bases lay in between. CDR3 residues: CASSPPPPQETQYF. The CDR3 nucleotides are TGTGCCAGCAGCCCGCCCCCCCCGCAAGAGACCCAGTACTTC.

The rearrangement joins TRBV7-3 to TRBJ2-1, with D possibly matching TRBD2 (6 bases). Germline assignment: CDR1 SGHTA and CDR2 FQGTGA. The CDR3 covers 15 residues. V lost 3 bases and J lost 2, with 11 bases in between. CDR3 amino acids: CASSFRDSPYNEQFF. In DNA form, the CDR3 reads TGTGCCAGCAGCTTCCGGGACTCGCCCTACAATGAGCAGTTCTTC.